This TCR beta chain was documented in a study of T cells in Graves' hyperthyroidism and ophthalmopathy (dated by TCRdb to about 2019). Looking at the study overall: Peripheral blood samples were taken at the time of initial diagnosis, prior to any treatment. The study also compared thyroid tissue and blood T-cell repertoires from over 5 Graves' hyperthyroidism patients. The 95 to 100 discovery patients were randomly divided into training and test sets at a 7:3 ratio. To identify distinguishing TCR V-J signatures, a discovery cohort of 95 to 100 patients was used, comprising under 45 with Graves' ophthalmopathy and approximately 57 with stable Graves' hyperthyroidism. The paper reports TCR Vbeta CDR3 sequencing of some 140 peripheral blood samples: approximately 41 ophthalmopathy, roughly 74 hyperthyroidism and approximately 17 progressor patients. Prospective prediction of ophthalmopathy was tested in an independent validation cohort consisting of about 19 hyperthyroidism patients and some 15 patients who later progressed to ophthalmopathy. Following sampling, methimazole starting at 30 mg daily was given to hyperthyroidism patients, and high-dose intravenous methylprednisolone was given to ophthalmopathy patients. What the research found in general, with its limitations: In cross-validation, a model built on a 13 V-J signature told ophthalmopathy apart from stable hyperthyroidism with less than 90% sensitivity and roughly 81% specificity, and in testing the same model reached 80%/75%. Sample size was not statistically predetermined, and blinding of investigators to group allocation was not performed. In validation, the model predicted progression to ophthalmopathy with approximately 70% sensitivity and 72.22% specificity, a median of 6.5 months before onset. Blood samples also contained most of the expanded thyroid clonotypes (frequency above 0.001), which suggests that blood repertoires may reflect thyroid immune responses.

Trimming accounts for 6 bases at V and 2 bases at J, while the number of junction bases matched to no gene is 12. The CDR3, from cysteine to phenylalanine, totals 18 residues. Left in the record is the CDR3 DNA by itself, 54 bases read in frame from the first base. CDR1 and CDR2 are read off the germline V gene (reference sequence) as SGHKS and YYEKEE. As to this clonotype: Its antigen is unknown. No much larger clone is present one base from it, and per-base qualities are unavailable.

Moderately to severely active disease, a Clinical Activity Score of at least 3, a NOSPECS grade of at least 4, and a duration under 3 months were present in ophthalmopathy patients. Patients with uncontrolled infections, other autoimmune diseases, pregnancy or lactation were excluded. Diagnoses relied on clinical symptoms, serum thyroxine and TRAb, thyroid ultrasound and orbital computed tomography. PBMCs were separated from roughly 10 ml of fresh peripheral blood using Ficoll-Paque density gradient centrifugation. Total RNA was extracted with Trizol reagent, and quality was checked on an Agilent 2100 Bioanalyzer. Amplification of TCR beta CDR3 regions was carried out from RNA transcripts. For the first round of RT-PCR on the TCR CDR3, the HTBI primer set was used together with the Qiagen OneStep RT-PCR kit. Libraries were constructed in a second round of multiplex PCR, after which size selection and purification were carried out. The libraries were sequenced on an Illumina HiSeq2000 using paired-end 100 bp reads. As for the authors' bioinformatics: SOAPnuke was used to process the raw data, throwing out any read that contained adapters or uncalled bases, had a mean Phred below 15, or lacked an exact constant-primer or identifier match. COPE v1.2.5 was used to merge the high-quality paired reads, and each unique nucleotide sequence was defined as a clonotype. MiTCR v1.1 was used to align the clonotypes against IMGT TRBV, TRBD and TRBJ reference segments. Only V-J combinations with frequency above 0.0001, covering about 99% of repertoires, were analysed. The TCS score was defined as the ratio of F50 (clonal expansion) to E x V (chaos), calculated using BLOSUM62-based TCRdist between CDR3 peptides within each V-J. Welch's t-statistics and random forest reduced around 550 V-J features to roughly 13, which were used in a naive Bayes classifier (R e1071). Using fastp trimming at Q25 and MiXCR clonotype assembly, TCRdb reanalyzed the public sequencing data and kept in-frame beta chains. Each CDR3 protein gets just one entry, which takes the most common genes and DNA from the rows behind it. The V and J calls and clone size come from TCRdb's table, not from the authors' own analysis. Counted in this sample were around 490,000 distinct CDR3 sequences; 20% of them appeared once. The ten largest clones take up over 45% of the sample.

This TCR came from a man aged 40-49 years with Graves' ophthalmopathy. The sequenced sample was blood. The chain is made from TRBV5-5 and TRBJ2-3; 13 bases in the junction line up with TRBD2. The sequenced DNA is TGTGCCAGCAACCAACTAGCGGGGGGGCCGGTGACCACAGATACGCAGTATTTT. This yields the protein CASNQLAGGPVTTDTQYF.